This entry lists 32 T cell receptor beta chains sequenced from one sample in a study of identical twins. TCRdb passed the 5' RACE reads through MiXCR, listing each CDR3 protein once. The sample lists about 890,000 distinct CDR3 sequences; 12% were seen once. This same sample was also taken into another study, of yellow fever vaccine responses in identical twins.

Material for sequencing was PBMCs. These receptors all come from a woman between 18 and 29 years old in good health.

This clonotype was detected only a few times. The chain joins TRBV28 to TRBJ2-1; 10 bases align to TRBD1. CDR1 and CDR2 from the germline V gene are MDHEN and SYDVKM. Trimming at V came to 5 bases and at J to 2 bases, leaving 9 bases not matched to a gene. This CDR3 is 17 amino acids long. CDR3 protein: CASSRQGQGLPYNEQFF. DNA for the CDR3: TGTGCCAGCAGTCGCCAGGGACAGGGGCTACCCTACAATGAGCAGTTCTTC.

This clonotype showed up just a few times. V and J are TRBV2 and TRBJ1-2; no firm D call. The V gene lost 10 bases and the J gene lost 0 bases, with 6 bases spanning the gap. Germline CDR1 and CDR2: SNHLY and FYNNEI. CDR3 length: 11 residues. This CDR3 is CATAANYGYTF. The CDR3 DNA is TGTGCCACCGCAGCTAACTATGGCTACACCTTC.

The table lists this clonotype with a few counts. This rearrangement joins TRBV6-5 to TRBJ2-1; TRBD1 is a possible D gene (6 bases). V shed 0 bases and J shed 8 bases, with 17 bases lying between them. Germline V gives CDR1 MNHEY, CDR2 SVGAGI. The CDR3 sequence is 16 residues long. CDR3 in amino acids: CASSYSRGSRMDEQFF. The DNA for the CDR3 is TGTGCCAGCAGTTACTCTAGGGGGTCCCGAATGGATGAGCAGTTCTTC.

In this sample, this clonotype turned up a few times. The J gene is TRBJ2-7, the V gene TRBV10-3, with D hard to call. The V end lost 8 bases, the J end lost 2 bases, and 7 bases lay between the germline ends. Per the germline V gene, CDR1 is ENHRY and CDR2 is SYGVKD. The CDR3 extends over 11 amino acids. The CDR3 nucleotides are TGTGCCATCGGGCGGACCTACGAGCAGTACTTC. Translation: CAIGRTYEQYF.

This clonotype came up a few times. The rearrangement joins TRBV5-4 to TRBJ2-1; D gene unclear. Germline loops: CDR1 SGHNT, CDR2 YYREEE (reference sequence). V shed 4 bases and J shed 8 bases, with 10 bases lying between them. This CDR3 comprises 12 residues. The CDR3 loop is CASSPVPDEQFF. The CDR3 DNA reads as TGTGCCAGCAGCCCGGTACCTGATGAGCAGTTCTTC.

A few counts support this clonotype. This chain joins TRBV3-1 and TRBJ2-5; maybe TRBD2 (5 bases). CDR3 length: 16 amino acids. V gave up 3 bases and J gave up 5 bases, with 19 bases separating them. The V gene's germline CDR1 is LGHDT and CDR2 YNNKEL (reference sequence). The CDR3 sequence is CASSHSRRLAKETQYF. CDR3 in DNA: TGTGCCAGCAGCCACTCCCGCCGGCTAGCTAAGGAGACCCAGTACTTC.

This clonotype came up a few times. V usage is TRBV11-2 and J usage is TRBJ1-1; TRBD1 is a possible D gene (5 bases). The CDR3 covers 14 residues. Germline V gives CDR1 SGHAT, CDR2 FQNNGV. The ends were cut back, 1 base at V and 7 bases at J, with 13 bases in the middle. This CDR3 is CASSLGYSDSEAFF. As DNA, the CDR3 is TGTGCCAGCAGCTTAGGGTATAGCGACAGTGAAGCTTTCTTT.

This clonotype was picked up a small number of times. The rearrangement uses TRBV20-1 and TRBJ1-6; 11 positions agree with TRBD1. V lost 6 bases and J lost 9; bases outside the gene matches: 4. This CDR3 is 13 amino acids long. Germline CDR1 reads DFQATT; CDR2 reads SNEGSKA (reference sequence). In DNA form, the CDR3 reads TGCAGTGCCAGGACAGGGGGCGTTTCACCCCTCCACTTT. It is translated as CSARTGGVSPLHF.

This clonotype occurred a few times. One end of the junction does not line up with germline, which may come from a read error. The rearrangement joins TRBV12-3 or TRBV12-4 to TRBJ2-2; unclear D gene. This CDR3 contains 13 residues. CDR3 bases: TGTGCCAACAGTTTAGGAAACACCGGGGAGCTGTTTTTT. As protein: CANSLGNTGELFF.

The chain has TRBV12-3 or TRBV12-4 and TRBJ2-1, with D possibly being TRBD1 (6 bases). This CDR3 has 14 amino acids. V gave up 6 bases and J gave up 8 bases, with 17 bases separating them. CDR3 in DNA: TGTGCCAGCAGCCCTTGGCAGGGGTCGCATGAGCAGTTCTTC. This encodes CASSPWQGSHEQFF.

This clonotype occurred many times. V is TRBV20-1 and J is TRBJ2-1; TRBD1 matches 7 bases. Germline CDR1 is DFQATT and CDR2 is SNEGSKA (reference sequence). The CDR3 has 16 amino acids. After removal of 5 bases from V and 6 bases from J, the junction contained 16 bases not matched to a gene. CDR3 protein: CSALGTGVHSFNEQFF. The CDR3 coding sequence is TGCAGTGCTCTCGGTACAGGGGTGCACTCGTTCAATGAGCAGTTCTTC.

This clonotype appeared a few times. The chain carries TRBV6-2 or TRBV6-3 and TRBJ2-6, with 13 nucleotides matching TRBD2. The CDR3 length is 19 residues. The ends lost 2 bases at V and 2 bases at J; junction bases unmatched: 6. CDR1 is MNHEY, CDR2 SVGEGT, per germline. CDR3 region: CASSYRLGLAGAGANVLTF. DNA for the CDR3: TGTGCCAGCAGTTACCGGTTAGGACTAGCGGGAGCTGGGGCCAACGTCCTGACTTTC.

The chain combines TRBV3-1 with TRBJ2-1; TRBD2 aligns across 8 bases. From germline, CDR1 is LGHDT and CDR2 YNNKEL (reference sequence). This CDR3 contains 18 residues. V gave up 6 bases and J gave up 7 bases; unmatched junction bases: 20. The CDR3 DNA is TGTGCCAGCAGTCGATCCACCAAACTAGCGGAGGCGAGGAATGAGCAGTTCTTC. It codes for CASSRSTKLAEARNEQFF.

This clonotype was observed a few times. The rearrangement uses TRBV6-2 or TRBV6-3 and TRBJ1-2; possible D gene TRBD1, 5 bases. CDR3 length equals 14 residues. With 4 bases removed from V and 4 bases from J, the gap between germline ends came to 13 bases. Germline loops: CDR1 MNHEY, CDR2 SVGEGT. CDR3: CASSFQGVGYGYTF. CDR3 bases: TGTGCCAGCAGTTTCCAGGGTGTGGGCTATGGCTACACCTTC.

The chain carries TRBV20-1 and TRBJ2-5; D not resolved. This CDR3 region has 13 residues. The V end lost 5 bases, the J end lost 0 bases, and 10 bases lay between the germline ends. Germline V gene data show CDR1 as DFQATT and CDR2 as SNEGSKA (reference sequence). CDR3 sequence: CSAPAEYQETQYF. The CDR3 nucleotides read TGCAGTGCTCCGGCGGAATACCAAGAGACCCAGTACTTC.

This clonotype was counted a few times. The chain couples TRBV12-3 or TRBV12-4 to TRBJ2-7, with 10 bases identical to TRBD2. Germline trimming cut 11 bases from V and 7 bases from J; bases unmatched to any gene: 8. The CDR3 loop spans 12 amino acids. The CDR3 DNA is TGTGCCGTATCTAGCGGGGGCTGGGAGCAGTACTTC. Amino acid sequence: CAVSSGGWEQYF.

In this sample, this clonotype turned up many times. The CDR3 DNA sequence: TGCAGTGCTAGATTACAGGGGTTGGCCTACAATGAGCAGTTCTTC. It yields the protein CSARLQGLAYNEQFF. The chain is built from TRBV20-1 and TRBJ2-1, with TRBD1 identical over 7 bases. V gave up 2 bases and J gave up 2 bases; unmatched junction bases: 6. This CDR3 has 15 amino acids. Germline loops: CDR1 DFQATT, CDR2 SNEGSKA (reference sequence).

V gene TRBV15 combines with J gene TRBJ2-6; D is ambiguous. V was shortened by 4 bases and J by 0 bases, with 10 bases between the two germline ends. The CDR3 runs 16 residues. CDR1 and CDR2 (germline): LNHNV, YYDKDF (reference sequence). The CDR3 here is CATSIQAFSGANVLTF. The DNA for the CDR3 is TGTGCCACCAGCATTCAGGCCTTCTCTGGGGCCAACGTCCTGACTTTC.

V is TRBV5-1 and J is TRBJ2-7; the D gene is possibly TRBD1 (5 bases). The CDR3 is 14 residues long. The V end was cut by 4 bases, the J end by 5 bases, with 16 bases between. Germline-derived CDR1 and CDR2 are SGHRS and YFSETQ. The CDR3 DNA is TGCGCCAGCAGCCCGTCAGGGTTCCCTAACGAGCAGTACGTC. It yields the protein CASSPSGFPNEQYV.

This clonotype was detected once. CDR3 coding DNA: TGCAGTGCTAGAGCTCGATGGGACAGGGCGACGAACACCGGGGAGCTGTTTTTT. This sequence encodes CSARARWDRATNTGELFF. The chain couples TRBV20-1 to TRBJ2-2, with 9 nucleotides matching TRBD1. The J segment lost 0 bases and the V segment lost 1 base, leaving 9 bases of the junction unmatched. CDR3 length: 18 amino acids. Per germline, CDR1 DFQATT and CDR2 SNEGSKA (reference sequence).

This clonotype was seen only a few times. V usage is TRBV4-1 and J usage is TRBJ1-5; 9 positions agree with TRBD1. J was trimmed by 6 bases and V by 4 bases; bases with no gene match: 10. Per the germline V gene, CDR1 is MGHRA and CDR2 is YSYEKL. CDR3 length equals 16 residues. CDR3 sequence (DNA): TGCGCCAGCAGCCGCCCCGGGACAGGGTTTTTTCAGCCCCAGCATTTT. Amino acids: CASSRPGTGFFQPQHF.

The gene calls are TRBV11-2 and TRBJ2-4, with a possible D match to TRBD2 (5 bases). Germline CDR1 is SGHAT and CDR2 is FQNNGV. The CDR3 totals 14 residues. The V end was cut by 5 bases, the J end by 5 bases, with 13 bases between. This CDR3 reads CASSPGREQNIQYF. DNA for the CDR3: TGTGCCAGCAGCCCGGGAAGGGAGCAAAACATTCAGTACTTC.

The chain uses TRBV5-5 and TRBJ1-2; D is perhaps TRBD1 (5 bases). The CDR3 is 15 amino acids. Trimming stripped 6 bases from V and 2 bases from J, with 17 bases between. Germline V gene data show CDR1 as SGHKS and CDR2 as YYEKEE (reference sequence). The CDR3 loop is CASTRDGTGNYGYTF. CDR3 nucleotide sequence: TGTGCCAGCACCAGGGACGGGACGGGCAACTATGGCTACACCTTC. Looking up the rest from reference TRBV5-5 and TRBJ1-2 gives the full variable domain: DAGVTQSPTHLIKTRGQQVTLRCSPISGHKSVSWYQQVLGQGPQFIFQYYEKEERGRGNFPDRFSARQFPNYSSELNVNALLLGDSALYLCASTRDGTGNYGYTFGSGTRLTVV.

This clonotype has a handful of counts. The CDR3 DNA is TGTGCCAGCAGCGTAGGTAGCGGGAGAGGTAATGAGCAGTTCTTC. Its translation: CASSVGSGRGNEQFF. The chain recombines TRBV9 with TRBJ2-1; TRBD2 matches 9 bases. The CDR3 spans 15 residues. Germline lookup yields CDR1 SGDLS and CDR2 YYNGEE. V lost 0 bases to trimming and J lost 7 bases; unmatched junction nucleotides: 5. Together with reference TRBV9 and TRBJ2-1, the CDR3 gives the full variable domain: DSGVTQTPKHLITATGQRVTLRCSPRSGDLSVYWYQQSLDQGLQFLIQYYNGEERAKGNILERFSAQQFPDLHSELNLSSLELGDSALYFCASSVGSGRGNEQFFGPGTRLTVL.

The CDR3 protein is CASRGPTVGNEKLFF. In DNA, the CDR3 is TGTGCCAGCCGTGGCCCGACAGTTGGTAATGAAAAACTGTTTTTT. The V call is TRBV12-3 or TRBV12-4, the J call TRBJ1-4, with a tentative D call TRBD1 (5 bases). This CDR3 contains 15 residues. V lost 8 bases and J lost 4, with 17 bases in between.

This clonotype was seen only a few times. V usage is TRBV28 and J usage is TRBJ2-1, with a tentative D call TRBD1 (6 bases). Germline assignment: CDR1 MDHEN and CDR2 SYDVKM. The CDR3 is 17 amino acids. V dropped 0 bases and J dropped 4 bases, with 16 bases sitting between them. The CDR3 reads CASSLWLRGRWYNEQFF. The DNA for the CDR3 is TGTGCCAGCAGTTTATGGTTGAGGGGGAGATGGTACAATGAGCAGTTCTTC.

The V call is TRBV2, the J call TRBJ2-4; TRBD2 matches at 12 bases. Germline loops: CDR1 SNHLY, CDR2 FYNNEI. The length of the CDR3 is 14 residues. V dropped 8 bases and J dropped 6; count of bases not matched to a gene: 5. This chain's CDR3 is CASQTSGSRNIQYF. In nucleotides, the CDR3 is TGTGCCAGCCAGACTAGCGGGAGTAGAAACATTCAGTACTTC.

V gene TRBV7-8 combines with J gene TRBJ2-1, with 10 bases that match TRBD2. CDR3 size: 16 residues. Trimming at V came to 5 bases and at J to 1 base, leaving 5 bases not matched to a gene. In germline, CDR1 is SGHVS, CDR2 FQNEAQ. CDR3 nucleotide sequence: TGTGCCAGCAGCCCGACTAGCGGGTTATCCTACAATGAGCAGTTCTTC. Its protein is CASSPTSGLSYNEQFF.

This clonotype was seen repeatedly, ten times or more. The gene calls are TRBV20-1 and TRBJ2-3; 7 bases are shared with TRBD2. With 5 bases clipped from V and 2 bases from J, the junction kept 10 bases outside the gene matches. The CDR3 has 15 amino acids. The germline gives CDR1 DFQATT, CDR2 SNEGSKA (reference sequence). CDR3 nucleotide sequence: TGCAGTGCTCTACTTAGCGGGCCTCCCACAGATACGCAGTATTTT. It is translated as CSALLSGPPTDTQYF.

The chain couples TRBV13 to TRBJ2-7; 13 positions match TRBD2. V lost 0 bases to trimming and J lost 6 bases; unmatched junction nucleotides: 17. CDR1 is PRHDT, CDR2 FYEKMQ, per germline (reference sequence). This CDR3 has 20 amino acids. This CDR3 reads CASSLGLILAGGPGKGEQYF. The CDR3 bases are TGTGCCAGCAGCTTAGGCCTAATACTAGCGGGAGGGCCTGGGAAAGGCGAGCAGTACTTC.

The CDR3 coding sequence is TGTGCCAGCAGCTTGGACAGTGAGCGTTGGGAGAGGGCCAAAAACATTCAGTACTTC. Protein product: CASSLDSERWERAKNIQYF. The rearrangement links TRBV11-1 to TRBJ2-4, with D perhaps TRBD1 (6 bases). Per germline, CDR1 SGHAT and CDR2 FQDESV (reference sequence). The length of the CDR3 is 19 residues. The germline V and J ends were trimmed by 3 bases and 1 base, with 22 bases remaining between them.

The chain couples TRBV11-2 to TRBJ2-6; no definite D call. The CDR3 contains 15 residues. V lost 8 bases and J lost 0, with 11 bases in between. Looked up from germline, CDR1 is SGHAT and CDR2 is FQNNGV. CDR3 sequence: CASAWGDSGANVLTF. CDR3 nucleotide sequence: TGTGCCAGCGCTTGGGGTGACTCTGGGGCCAACGTCCTGACTTTC.